This section outlines one T cell receptor beta chain sequence together with its context. TCRdb re-analyzed the 5' RACE reads; it lists each CDR3 protein once, without DNA. The data show more than 350,000 distinct CDR3 sequences, and the top ten clones hold 2% to 3%. These data are taken from a study of monozygotic twins with inflammatory bowel disease. This CDR3 region has 15 residues. Germline V gives CDR1 SGHRS, CDR2 YFSETQ. The sample consisted of blood. The gene calls are TRBV5-1 and TRBJ2-1; TCRdb's D gene call, TRBD1, goes unchecked for lack of DNA. This clonotype was sampled from a human donor with ulcerative colitis or Crohn's disease, or a healthy co-twin of an affected twin (not recorded which). The CDR3: CASSGTGAPYNEQFF.